A single sample gave rise to the 15 T cell receptor beta chains below, sequenced in a study of long-term antiretroviral therapy in people with HIV. Researchers report immunoSEQ v3.0 was run at survey level. TCRdb's copy holds only in-frame clones and misses some; the assay was immunoSEQ multiplex PCR. Found here are roughly 18,000 clones, 91% of them singletons; the top ten hold roughly 10%. The sequencing here drew on unsorted PBMCs, taken 3 years after starting antiretroviral therapy. The receptors shown here come from a man aged 50-59 years with HIV.

This clone appeared a single time. V and J are TRBV11-2 and TRBJ2-7; possibly TRBD1 for D (6 bases). CDR3 size: 14 residues. Germline V CDR1 and CDR2: SGHAT, FQNNGV. V lost 7 bases to trimming and J lost 5 bases, with 18 bases between them. The CDR3 bases are TGTGCCAGCATTTATACAGGGAGTCTCGACGAGCAGTACTTC. Amino acids: CASIYTGSLDEQYF.

J is TRBJ2-1 and V is TRBV7-2; 9 nucleotides match TRBD2. Germline V gene data show CDR1 as SGHTA and CDR2 as FQGNSA. CDR3 size: 16 residues. After removal of 5 bases from V and 0 bases from J, the junction contained 5 bases not matched to a gene. CDR3 in DNA: TGTGCCAGCAGCCCTCTTAGCGGGAGCTCCTACAATGAGCAGTTCTTC. It translates to CASSPLSGSSYNEQFF.

This sequence joins TRBV18 and TRBJ1-1, with 7 positions matching TRBD1. CDR1 is KGHSH, CDR2 LQKENI, per germline. The CDR3 is 15 residues long. Trimming at V came to 4 bases and at J to 8 bases, leaving 13 bases not matched to a gene. In DNA form, the CDR3 reads TGTGCCAGCTCACTCGAGACAGGGAGCGACCCCGAAGCTTTCTTT. It codes for CASSLETGSDPEAFF.

The CDR3 is CASRVDSGNTIYF. Written as DNA, the CDR3 is TGTGCCAGCAGGGTGGACTCTGGAAACACCATATATTTT. The chain is built from TRBV6-5 and TRBJ1-3; D gene ambiguous. The CDR3 consists of 13 residues. V gave up 6 bases and J gave up 0 bases, with 6 bases separating them. Looked up from germline, CDR1 is MNHEY and CDR2 is SVGAGI.

The V call is TRBV28, the J call TRBJ1-4; 8 bases fit TRBD1. Germline V gene lookup returns CDR1 MDHEN and CDR2 SYDVKM. V shed 4 bases and J 4 bases; nucleotides not matched to a gene: 8. The CDR3 totals 16 residues. This chain's CDR3 is CASSSPTGGLNEKLFF. DNA for the CDR3: TGTGCCAGCAGTTCCCCCACAGGGGGTCTTAATGAAAAACTGTTTTTT.

The chain carries TRBV14 and TRBJ2-3; no definite D call. The CDR3 contains 17 residues. Germline loops: CDR1 SGHDN, CDR2 FVKESK. Deletions cut 0 bases from V and 2 bases from J, with 15 bases between. The CDR3 coding sequence is TGTGCCAGCAGCCAAGATAGGGCGGACCTCTCCACAGATACGCAGTATTTT. It is translated as CASSQDRADLSTDTQYF.

The chain links TRBV29-1 to TRBJ2-5; D gene uncertain. There are 11 residues in the CDR3. Trimming left V 4 bases short and J 0 bases short, with 3 bases between. CDR1 is SQVTM, CDR2 ANQGSEA, per germline. CDR3 sequence: CSVGHQETQYF. CDR3 coding DNA: TGCAGCGTTGGTCACCAAGAGACCCAGTACTTC.

The chain has TRBV5-4 and TRBJ2-5, with D possibly called TRBD1 or TRBD2 (6 bases each). CDR3 size: 15 residues. Germline V lookup: CDR1 SGHNT, CDR2 YYREEE (reference sequence). The V gene lost 0 bases and the J gene lost 2 bases, with 11 bases spanning the gap. This CDR3 is CASSLARGLQETQYF. CDR3 nucleotides: TGTGCCAGCAGCTTGGCACGGGGGCTTCAAGAGACCCAGTACTTC.

The chain links TRBV15 to TRBJ2-1; 8 nucleotides agree with TRBD2. Germline trimming cut 0 bases from V and 0 bases from J; bases unmatched to any gene: 1. The CDR3 sequence is 16 residues long. Germline CDR1 reads LNHNV; CDR2 reads YYDKDF (reference sequence). The CDR3 coding sequence is TGTGCCACCAGCAGAGATGGGACTAGCTCCTACAATGAGCAGTTCTTC. Translating gives CATSRDGTSSYNEQFF.

The V and J genes are TRBV9 and TRBJ2-7; D is undetermined. Germline-derived CDR1 and CDR2 are SGDLS and YYNGEE. The CDR3 consists of 15 residues. Deletions cut 0 bases from V and 0 bases from J, with 10 bases between. The CDR3 sequence is CASSVGSARSYEQYF. CDR3 DNA: TGTGCCAGCAGCGTAGGGTCGGCTCGCTCCTACGAGCAGTACTTC.

The chain recombines TRBV6-5 with TRBJ1-1; D may be TRBD1 (6 bases). V was shortened by 4 bases and J by 2 bases, with 11 bases between the two germline ends. The CDR3 is 14 residues long. Per the germline V gene, CDR1 is MNHEY and CDR2 is SVGAGI. The CDR3: CASSWDTTNTEAFF. As DNA, the CDR3 is TGTGCCAGCAGTTGGGACACGACCAACACTGAAGCTTTCTTT.

The chain recombines TRBV4-3 with TRBJ2-7; D not certain. Germline CDR1 reads LGHNA; CDR2 reads YSLEER. V dropped 6 bases and J dropped 0 bases, with 15 bases sitting between them. This CDR3 is built from 15 residues. The CDR3 coding sequence is TGCGCCAGCAGTCAATCTCGCGCAGTCTCCTACGAGCAGTACTTC. Translated, it gives CASSQSRAVSYEQYF.

The chain recombines TRBV2 with TRBJ1-1; D unresolved. The germline V gene encodes CDR1 SNHLY and CDR2 FYNNEI. This CDR3 has 14 amino acids. The V end was cut by 3 bases, the J end by 2 bases, with 10 bases between. CDR3 residues: CASSDWSRNTEAFF. Here the CDR3 DNA reads TGTGCCAGCAGTGATTGGAGCAGAAACACTGAAGCTTTCTTT.

The V gene is TRBV19, the J gene TRBJ2-3, with 11 bases aligning to TRBD2. There are 15 residues in the CDR3. Germline assignment: CDR1 LNHDA and CDR2 SQIVND (reference sequence). The V gene end was trimmed by 6 bases and the J gene end by 9 bases; junction bases not matched to a gene: 11. CDR3 sequence (DNA): TGTGCCAGTAGCGAGGGACTAGCGGAACCGCGAACGCAGTATTTT. As protein: CASSEGLAEPRTQYF. The variable domain in full, with the rest retrieved from reference TRBV19 and TRBJ2-3, is DGGITQSPKYLFRKEGQNVTLSCEQNLNHDAMYWYRQDPGQGLRLIYYSQIVNDFQKGDIAEGYSVSREKKESFPLTVTSAQKNPTAFYLCASSEGLAEPRTQYFGPGTRLTVL.

J is TRBJ1-2 and V is TRBV5-1; 7 bases fit TRBD1. Per the germline V gene, CDR1 is SGHRS and CDR2 is YFSETQ. V was pared by 2 bases and J by 0 bases, with 7 bases of the junction left unmatched. CDR3 size: 16 residues. The CDR3: CASSFRKQGSNYGYTF. The CDR3 DNA is TGCGCCAGCAGCTTCCGGAAACAGGGGTCTAACTATGGCTACACCTTC.